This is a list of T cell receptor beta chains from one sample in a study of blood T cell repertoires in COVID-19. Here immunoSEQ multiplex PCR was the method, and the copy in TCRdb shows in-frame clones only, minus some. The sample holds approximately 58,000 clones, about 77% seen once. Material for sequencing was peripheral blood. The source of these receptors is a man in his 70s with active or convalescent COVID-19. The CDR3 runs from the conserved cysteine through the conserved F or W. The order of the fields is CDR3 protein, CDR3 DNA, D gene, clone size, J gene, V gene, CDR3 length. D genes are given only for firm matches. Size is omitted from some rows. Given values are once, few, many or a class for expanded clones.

CDR3aa: CASRLGSTEAFF
CDR3nt: TGTGCCAGCAGATTAGGTAGCACTGAAGCTTTCTTT
d_gene: NA
abundance: NA
j_gene: TRBJ1-1
v_gene: TRBV28
len: 12

CDR3aa: CASSVEQQSYNEQFF
CDR3nt: TGTGCCAGCAGCGTTGAACAGCAATCCTACAATGAGCAGTTCTTC
d_gene: NA
abundance: NA
j_gene: TRBJ2-1
v_gene: TRBV7-3
len: 15

CDR3aa: CASTLGQSYEQYF
CDR3nt: TGTGCCAGCACCTTAGGACAGTCCTACGAGCAGTACTTC
d_gene: NA
abundance: NA
j_gene: TRBJ2-7
v_gene: TRBV25-1
len: 13

CDR3aa: CASSPKTDPEAFF
CDR3nt: TGTGCCAGCTCACCAAAGACTGACCCTGAAGCTTTCTTT
d_gene: NA
abundance: NA
j_gene: TRBJ1-1
v_gene: TRBV18
len: 13

CDR3aa: CASSPSGGLYNEQFF
CDR3nt: TGCGCCAGCAGCCCTAGCGGGGGCCTCTACAATGAGCAGTTCTTC
d_gene: TRBD2
abundance: NA
j_gene: TRBJ2-1
v_gene: TRBV5-1
len: 15

CDR3aa: CATSDTYRGSSNEQFF
CDR3nt: TGTGCCACCAGTGACACATACAGGGGGTCATCCAATGAGCAGTTCTTC
d_gene: TRBD1
abundance: once
j_gene: TRBJ2-1
v_gene: TRBV24-1
len: 16

CDR3aa: CASSNRELRQLFF
CDR3nt: TGTGCCAGCAGCAATAGGGAGCTCCGGCAGCTGTTTTTT
d_gene: NA
abundance: NA
j_gene: TRBJ2-2
v_gene: TRBV7-2
len: 13

CDR3aa: CSASLAGEDTQYF
CDR3nt: TGCAGTGCTAGTCTAGCGGGAGAGGATACGCAGTATTTT
d_gene: TRBD2
abundance: NA
j_gene: TRBJ2-3
v_gene: TRBV20-1
len: 13

CDR3aa: CASSPQIMNTEAFF
CDR3nt: TGTGCCAGCAGTCCGCAGATCATGAACACTGAAGCTTTCTTT
d_gene: NA
abundance: NA
j_gene: TRBJ1-1
v_gene: TRBV27
len: 14

CDR3aa: CASSRGLVAANYGYTF
CDR3nt: TGTGCCAGTTCGAGGGGGCTGGTGGCGGCTAACTATGGCTACACCTTC
d_gene: TRBD1
abundance: NA
j_gene: TRBJ1-2
v_gene: TRBV19
len: 16

CDR3aa: CASTWTITDTQYF
CDR3nt: TGTGCCAGCACATGGACTATCACAGATACGCAGTATTTT
d_gene: NA
abundance: NA
j_gene: TRBJ2-3
v_gene: TRBV5-8
len: 13

CDR3aa: CSFLRDGNTIYF
CDR3nt: TGCAGCTTTTTACGGGATGGAAACACCATATATTTT
d_gene: NA
abundance: once
j_gene: TRBJ1-3
v_gene: TRBV29-1
len: 12

CDR3aa: CSVDPDRGLDTEAFF
CDR3nt: TGCAGCGTTGATCCGGACAGGGGGCTGGACACTGAAGCTTTCTTT
d_gene: TRBD1
abundance: NA
j_gene: TRBJ1-1
v_gene: TRBV29-1
len: 15

CDR3aa: CASSLGQPTLTQYF
CDR3nt: TGTGCCAGCAGCTTGGGACAGCCCACTTTAACCCAGTACTTC
d_gene: TRBD1
abundance: NA
j_gene: TRBJ2-5
v_gene: TRBV11-2
len: 14

CDR3aa: CASSRPTGGGLSSNTEAFF
CDR3nt: TGTGCCAGTAGTAGACCGACAGGGGGCGGTCTGTCCTCGAACACTGAAGCTTTCTTT
d_gene: TRBD1
abundance: NA
j_gene: TRBJ1-1
v_gene: TRBV19
len: 19

CDR3aa: CASSLYEGVQETQYF
CDR3nt: TGTGCCAGCAGTTTATATGAGGGGGTCCAAGAGACCCAGTACTTC
d_gene: NA
abundance: NA
j_gene: TRBJ2-5
v_gene: TRBV28
len: 15

CDR3aa: CASSVISGSNEQFF
CDR3nt: TGTGCCAGCAGCGTAATTAGCGGGAGTAATGAGCAGTTCTTC
d_gene: TRBD2
abundance: once
j_gene: TRBJ2-1
v_gene: TRBV9
len: 14

CDR3aa: CASNLRGTSSNRGEQFF
CDR3nt: TGTGCCAGCAACCTCCGGGGGACTAGTTCGAATCGGGGTGAGCAGTTCTTC
d_gene: TRBD2
abundance: once
j_gene: TRBJ2-1
v_gene: TRBV2
len: 17

CDR3aa: CASSRNPRQGGSNGYTF
CDR3nt: TGTGCCAGCAGTCGCAATCCCCGACAGGGAGGCAGCAATGGCTACACCTTC
d_gene: TRBD1
abundance: NA
j_gene: TRBJ1-2
v_gene: TRBV6-6
len: 17

CDR3aa: CASTRTGAHSGNTIYF
CDR3nt: TGTGCCAGCACCAGGACAGGGGCCCACTCTGGAAACACCATATATTTT
d_gene: TRBD1
abundance: NA
j_gene: TRBJ1-3
v_gene: TRBV27
len: 16

CDR3aa: CATSRDNMAGANYGYTF
CDR3nt: TGTGCCACCAGCAGAGATAATATGGCGGGGGCTAACTATGGCTACACCTTC
d_gene: NA
abundance: NA
j_gene: TRBJ1-2
v_gene: TRBV15
len: 17

CDR3aa: CASSSCGGGSGANVLTF
CDR3nt: TGTGCCAGCAGCTCTTGCGGGGGGGGCTCTGGGGCCAACGTCCTGACTTTC
d_gene: NA
abundance: once
j_gene: TRBJ2-6
v_gene: TRBV21-1
len: 17

CDR3aa: CSPSGTGGKLNTEAFF
CDR3nt: TGCAGCCCTTCTGGGACAGGGGGAAAGTTGAACACTGAAGCTTTCTTT
d_gene: TRBD1
abundance: few
j_gene: TRBJ1-1
v_gene: TRBV29-1
len: 16

CDR3aa: CASSYQRGGITDTQYF
CDR3nt: TGTGCCAGCAGTTACCAGCGGGGGGGGATCACAGATACGCAGTATTTT
d_gene: TRBD2
abundance: NA
j_gene: TRBJ2-3
v_gene: TRBV6-2/TRBV6-3
len: 16

CDR3aa: CASSLEEGTEAFF
CDR3nt: TGTGCCAGCAGTTTAGAGGAGGGCACTGAAGCTTTCTTT
d_gene: NA
abundance: NA
j_gene: TRBJ1-1
v_gene: TRBV12-3/TRBV12-4
len: 13

CDR3aa: CAWRPTRGNSPLHF
CDR3nt: TGTGCCTGGAGGCCGACCAGGGGGAATTCACCCCTCCACTTT
d_gene: TRBD1
abundance: NA
j_gene: TRBJ1-6
v_gene: TRBV30
len: 14

CDR3aa: CSALLTSSSSYNEQFF
CDR3nt: TGCAGCGCTCTACTGACTAGCTCATCGTCCTACAATGAGCAGTTCTTC
d_gene: TRBD2
abundance: NA
j_gene: TRBJ2-1
v_gene: TRBV29-1
len: 16

CDR3aa: CASSIQGRDTQYF
CDR3nt: TGTGCCAGTAGTATCCAGGGTAGAGATACGCAGTATTTT
d_gene: NA
abundance: NA
j_gene: TRBJ2-3
v_gene: TRBV19
len: 13

CDR3aa: CAISEFYGVSNQPQHF
CDR3nt: TGTGCCATCAGTGAGTTTTACGGGGTTAGCAATCAGCCCCAGCATTTT
d_gene: NA
abundance: many
j_gene: TRBJ1-5
v_gene: TRBV10-3
len: 16

CDR3aa: CASRQEPLVNTEAFF
CDR3nt: TGTGCCAGCAGACAGGAACCGCTAGTGAACACTGAAGCTTTCTTT
d_gene: NA
abundance: NA
j_gene: TRBJ1-1
v_gene: TRBV6-5
len: 15

CDR3aa: CASRGSAGDQPQHF
CDR3nt: TGTGCCAGCAGGGGTAGTGCGGGTGATCAGCCCCAGCATTTT
d_gene: NA
abundance: NA
j_gene: TRBJ1-5
v_gene: TRBV28
len: 14

CDR3aa: CASSPFDSNSPLHF
CDR3nt: TGTGCCAGCTCACCATTCGACAGTAATTCACCCCTCCACTTT
d_gene: NA
abundance: NA
j_gene: TRBJ1-6
v_gene: TRBV18
len: 14

CDR3aa: CASSIGTAHHLGGYTF
CDR3nt: TGCGCCAGCAGCATCGGGACAGCGCACCACTTGGGTGGCTACACCTTC
d_gene: TRBD1
abundance: few
j_gene: TRBJ1-2
v_gene: TRBV5-1
len: 16

CDR3aa: CASSYPGLAGEDTQYF
CDR3nt: TGTGCCAGCAGTTACCCGGGACTAGCGGGAGAGGATACGCAGTATTTT
d_gene: TRBD2
abundance: NA
j_gene: TRBJ2-3
v_gene: TRBV6-5
len: 16

CDR3aa: CASSHGQTYEQYF
CDR3nt: TGCGCCAGCAGCCACGGACAGACCTACGAGCAGTACTTC
d_gene: NA
abundance: NA
j_gene: TRBJ2-7
v_gene: TRBV5-1
len: 13

CDR3aa: CASSQRDGYTF
CDR3nt: TGTGCCAGCAGCCAACGGGATGGCTACACCTTC
d_gene: NA
abundance: NA
j_gene: TRBJ1-2
v_gene: TRBV3-1/TRBV3-2
len: 11

CDR3aa: CASERTGGDTQYF
CDR3nt: TGTGCCAGCGAGAGGACCGGGGGAGATACGCAGTATTTT
d_gene: NA
abundance: NA
j_gene: TRBJ2-3
v_gene: TRBV12-3/TRBV12-4
len: 13

CDR3aa: CAISETGGGGYEQYF
CDR3nt: TGTGCCATCAGTGAGACGGGAGGCGGAGGATACGAGCAGTACTTC
d_gene: TRBD2
abundance: NA
j_gene: TRBJ2-7
v_gene: TRBV10-3
len: 15

CDR3aa: CASSPPTGNYGYTF
CDR3nt: TGTGCCAGCTCACCACCTACAGGAAACTATGGCTACACCTTC
d_gene: NA
abundance: NA
j_gene: TRBJ1-2
v_gene: TRBV18
len: 14

CDR3aa: CASRDFSSGANVLTF
CDR3nt: TGTGCCAGCAGGGACTTTAGCTCTGGGGCCAACGTCCTGACTTTC
d_gene: NA
abundance: NA
j_gene: TRBJ2-6
v_gene: TRBV2
len: 15

CDR3aa: CASSEPGITSSGNTIYF
CDR3nt: TGTGCCAGCAGTGAGCCAGGGATCACGAGCTCTGGAAACACCATATATTTT
d_gene: NA
abundance: NA
j_gene: TRBJ1-3
v_gene: TRBV28
len: 17

CDR3aa: CASSYTGQWDGANVLTF
CDR3nt: TGTGCCAGCAGTTACACTGGACAGTGGGACGGGGCCAACGTCCTGACTTTC
d_gene: NA
abundance: NA
j_gene: TRBJ2-6
v_gene: TRBV6-2/TRBV6-3
len: 17

CDR3aa: CASSLQGSYGYTF
CDR3nt: TGTGCCAGCAGCTTACAGGGTTCCTATGGCTACACCTTC
d_gene: NA
abundance: NA
j_gene: TRBJ1-2
v_gene: TRBV25-1
len: 13

CDR3aa: CAWSRNTEAFF
CDR3nt: TGTGCCTGGAGCCGGAACACTGAAGCTTTCTTT
d_gene: NA
abundance: NA
j_gene: TRBJ1-1
v_gene: TRBV30
len: 11

CDR3aa: CAWTPGNTIYF
CDR3nt: TGTGCCTGGACTCCTGGAAACACCATATATTTT
d_gene: NA
abundance: NA
j_gene: TRBJ1-3
v_gene: TRBV30
len: 11

CDR3aa: CASWRVRLWGTEAFF
CDR3nt: TGTGCCAGCTGGAGGGTAAGACTCTGGGGCACTGAAGCTTTCTTT
d_gene: NA
abundance: NA
j_gene: TRBJ1-1
v_gene: TRBV3-1/TRBV3-2
len: 15

CDR3aa: CASGLGTSGRLTGELFF
CDR3nt: TGTGCTAGTGGTCTCGGGACTAGCGGGAGACTAACCGGGGAGCTGTTTTTT
d_gene: TRBD2
abundance: few
j_gene: TRBJ2-2
v_gene: TRBV12-5
len: 17

CDR3aa: CASSPPAGSSYNEQFF
CDR3nt: TGTGCCAGCTCACCCCCCGCGGGGAGCTCCTACAATGAGCAGTTCTTC
d_gene: NA
abundance: NA
j_gene: TRBJ2-1
v_gene: TRBV18
len: 16

CDR3aa: CASSIGTGVGEAFF
CDR3nt: TGTGCCAGTAGTATCGGGACAGGGGTGGGTGAAGCTTTCTTT
d_gene: TRBD1
abundance: NA
j_gene: TRBJ1-1
v_gene: TRBV19
len: 14

CDR3aa: CAWGVGGEQYF
CDR3nt: TGTGCCTGGGGCGTCGGGGGCGAGCAGTACTTC
d_gene: NA
abundance: NA
j_gene: TRBJ2-7
v_gene: TRBV30
len: 11

CDR3aa: CASSVEEGQTYEQYF
CDR3nt: TGTGCCAGCAGCGTAGAAGAGGGACAGACCTACGAGCAGTACTTC
d_gene: TRBD1
abundance: NA
j_gene: TRBJ2-7
v_gene: TRBV9
len: 15

CDR3aa: CASSIGQGTDTQYF
CDR3nt: TGTGCCAGTAGTATAGGACAGGGGACAGATACGCAGTATTTT
d_gene: TRBD1
abundance: NA
j_gene: TRBJ2-3
v_gene: TRBV19
len: 14

CDR3aa: CASSFDGGYGYTF
CDR3nt: TGTGCCAGCAGTTTTGATGGAGGCTATGGCTACACCTTC
d_gene: NA
abundance: NA
j_gene: TRBJ1-2
v_gene: TRBV6-5
len: 13

CDR3aa: CASTRQGGISPLHF
CDR3nt: TGTGCCAGCACCAGACAGGGGGGAATTTCACCCCTCCACTTT
d_gene: TRBD1
abundance: NA
j_gene: TRBJ1-6
v_gene: TRBV6-5
len: 14

CDR3aa: CASSLADGETQYF
CDR3nt: TGTGCCAGCAGCTTGGCCGACGGGGAGACCCAGTACTTC
d_gene: NA
abundance: once
j_gene: TRBJ2-5
v_gene: TRBV5-4
len: 13

CDR3aa: CASRADRGRGSPLHF
CDR3nt: TGTGCCAGCAGAGCGGACAGGGGTCGGGGATCACCCCTCCACTTT
d_gene: TRBD1
abundance: NA
j_gene: TRBJ1-6
v_gene: TRBV2
len: 15

CDR3aa: CASSDRGQPINSYEQYF
CDR3nt: TGTGCCAGCAGTGACAGAGGACAGCCGATCAACTCCTACGAGCAGTACTTC
d_gene: NA
abundance: NA
j_gene: TRBJ2-7
v_gene: TRBV6-1
len: 17

CDR3aa: CATSDYSGTGANEQFF
CDR3nt: TGTGCCACCAGTGACTACTCCGGGACAGGGGCCAATGAGCAGTTCTTC
d_gene: TRBD1
abundance: once
j_gene: TRBJ2-1
v_gene: TRBV24-1
len: 16

CDR3aa: CASSLIRTGGNEKLFF
CDR3nt: TGTGCCAGCAGCCTTATTCGGACAGGCGGGAATGAAAAACTGTTTTTT
d_gene: TRBD1
abundance: NA
j_gene: TRBJ1-4
v_gene: TRBV7-2
len: 16